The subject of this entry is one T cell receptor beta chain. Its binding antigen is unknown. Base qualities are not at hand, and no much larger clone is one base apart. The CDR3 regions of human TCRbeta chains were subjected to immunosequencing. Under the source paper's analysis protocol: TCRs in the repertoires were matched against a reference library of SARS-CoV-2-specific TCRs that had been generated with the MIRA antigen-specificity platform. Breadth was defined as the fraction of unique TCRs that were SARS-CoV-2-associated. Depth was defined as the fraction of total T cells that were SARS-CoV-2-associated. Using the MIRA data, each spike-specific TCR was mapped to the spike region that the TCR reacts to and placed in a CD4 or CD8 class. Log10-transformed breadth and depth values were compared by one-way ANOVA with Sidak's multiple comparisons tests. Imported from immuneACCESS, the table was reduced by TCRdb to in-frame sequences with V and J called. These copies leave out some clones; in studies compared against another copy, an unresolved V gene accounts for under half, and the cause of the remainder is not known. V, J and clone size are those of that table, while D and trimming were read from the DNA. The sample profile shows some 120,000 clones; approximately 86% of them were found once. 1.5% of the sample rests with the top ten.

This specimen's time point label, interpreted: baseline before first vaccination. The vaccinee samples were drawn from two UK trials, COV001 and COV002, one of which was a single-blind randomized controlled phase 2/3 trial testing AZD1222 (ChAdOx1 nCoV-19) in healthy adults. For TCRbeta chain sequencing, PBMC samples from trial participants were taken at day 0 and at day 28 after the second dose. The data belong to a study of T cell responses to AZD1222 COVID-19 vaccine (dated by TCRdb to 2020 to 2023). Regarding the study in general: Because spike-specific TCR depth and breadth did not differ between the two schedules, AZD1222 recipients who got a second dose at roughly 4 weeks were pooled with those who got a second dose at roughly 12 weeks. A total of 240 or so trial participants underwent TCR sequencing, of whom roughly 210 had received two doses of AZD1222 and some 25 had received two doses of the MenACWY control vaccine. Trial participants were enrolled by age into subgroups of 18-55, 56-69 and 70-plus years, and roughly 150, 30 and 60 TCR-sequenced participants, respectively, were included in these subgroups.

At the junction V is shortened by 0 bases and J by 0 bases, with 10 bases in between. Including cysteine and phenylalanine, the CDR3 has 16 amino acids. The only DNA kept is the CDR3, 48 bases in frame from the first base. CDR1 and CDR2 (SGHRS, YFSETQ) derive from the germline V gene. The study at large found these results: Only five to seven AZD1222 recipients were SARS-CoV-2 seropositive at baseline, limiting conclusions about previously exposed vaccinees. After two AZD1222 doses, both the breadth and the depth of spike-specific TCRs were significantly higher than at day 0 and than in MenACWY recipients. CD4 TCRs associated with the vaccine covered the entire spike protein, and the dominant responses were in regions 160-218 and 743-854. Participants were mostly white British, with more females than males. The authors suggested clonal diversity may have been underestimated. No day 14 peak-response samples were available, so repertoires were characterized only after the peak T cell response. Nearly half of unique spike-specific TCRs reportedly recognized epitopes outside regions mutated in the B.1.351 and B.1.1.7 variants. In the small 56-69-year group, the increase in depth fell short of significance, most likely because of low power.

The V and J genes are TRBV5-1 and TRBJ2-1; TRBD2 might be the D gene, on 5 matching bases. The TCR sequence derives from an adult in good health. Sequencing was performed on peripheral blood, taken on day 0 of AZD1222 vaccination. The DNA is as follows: TGCGCCAGCAGCTTGGTATGGGAGAGCTCCTACAATGAGCAGTTCTTC. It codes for CASSLVWESSYNEQFF.